Each of the 16 T cell receptor beta chains below was sequenced from the same sample in a study of cytomegalovirus exposure and HLA in healthy donors. 13 Jbeta primers and 60 Vbeta primers were used for the PCR. Method: immunoSEQ multiplex PCR; TCRdb's copy keeps in-frame clones and lacks some. The data show some 150,000 clones, about 82% seen once. The sequenced sample consisted of PBMCs. The receptors stem from a woman aged 30 to 39 in good health and CMV-seropositive.

Turning to this clone: One end of the junction does not line up with germline, which may come from a read error. The rearrangement joins TRBV10-1 to TRBJ1-3; D uncertain. Germline V gene data show CDR1 as WNHNN and CDR2 as SYGVQD (reference sequence). The CDR3 is 15 residues long. The CDR3 nucleotides are TGCGCAAGCAATGGAGTAATAAGCTCTGGAAACACCATATATTTT. Translating it yields CASNGVISSGNTIYF.

The V and J genes are TRBV6-6 and TRBJ1-5; 9 bases agree with TRBD1. The junction had 3 bases not matched to a gene; V was cut back by 6 bases and J by 0 bases. Germline-derived CDR1 and CDR2 are MNHNY and SVGAGI (reference sequence). The length of the CDR3 is 15 residues. The CDR3 loop reads CASRRTGASNQPQHF. CDR3 bases: TGTGCCAGCAGACGGACAGGGGCTAGCAATCAGCCCCAGCATTTT.

The chain couples TRBV6-1 to TRBJ2-7, with 7 bases fitting TRBD1. Germline V gene lookup returns CDR1 MNHNS and CDR2 SASEGT. The CDR3 runs 15 residues. With V trimmed by 7 bases and J by 2 bases, 11 bases remained unmatched. The CDR3 region has the DNA TGTGCCAGCATCTCCTCCGGGACAGAGACCTACGAGCAGTACTTC. Translation: CASISSGTETYEQYF.

The rearrangement links TRBV27 to TRBJ2-3, with D unclear. The CDR3 totals 12 residues. Per the germline V gene, CDR1 is MNHEY and CDR2 is SMNVEV (reference sequence). With 5 bases removed from V and 9 bases from J, the gap between germline ends came to 12 bases. This CDR3 reads CASSPQSFTQYF. The CDR3 region has the DNA TGTGCCAGCAGTCCACAGAGCTTCACGCAGTATTTT.

The rearrangement links TRBV5-5 to TRBJ1-1; D call uncertain. V gave up 1 base and J gave up 7 bases, with 8 bases separating them. Germline lookup yields CDR1 SGHKS and CDR2 YYEKEE (reference sequence). CDR3 length: 12 amino acids. The CDR3 is CASSLYNYEAFF. CDR3 bases: TGTGCCAGCAGCTTGTACAATTATGAAGCTTTCTTT.

This clone has only a few counts. This chain connects TRBV10-1 to TRBJ2-7, with 7 bases fitting TRBD1. This CDR3 is 15 amino acids long. Per germline, CDR1 WNHNN and CDR2 SYGVQD (reference sequence). J gave up 3 bases and V 7 bases, and 12 bases lay outside the gene matches. The DNA for the CDR3 is TGCGCCAGCACCCCATCGGGACAGTCTCACTACGAGCAGTACTTC. This translates into CASTPSGQSHYEQYF.

Many counts were recorded for this clone. This rearrangement joins TRBV21-1 to TRBJ1-1; the table's D gene call, TRBD1, was not cross checked with the DNA. TRBV21-1 represents a pseudogene. CDR3 length equals 13 residues. The CDR3 bases are TGTGCCAGCAGCGAGAGGGGACAGACTGAAGCTTTCTTT. Protein: CASSERGQTEAFF.

The chain couples TRBV7-8 to TRBJ2-7; maybe TRBD2 (5 bases). The CDR3 length is 17 residues. Between the trimmed V and J ends, which lost 5 bases and 2 bases, there was a span of 22 bases. From germline, CDR1 is SGHVS and CDR2 FQNEAQ. CDR3 residues: CASSPIRFLRDTYEQYF. DNA of the CDR3: TGTGCCAGCAGCCCTATACGATTCCTACGGGATACCTACGAGCAGTACTTC.

This chain joins TRBV6-5 and TRBJ1-1; D is possibly TRBD1 (5 bases). Per germline, CDR1 MNHEY and CDR2 SVGAGI. This CDR3 contains 15 residues. Trimming removed 0 bases from V and 4 bases from J, with 12 bases in between. The CDR3 DNA sequence: TGTGCCAGCAGTTACTCAGGGGTGGGAAGCACTGAAGCTTTCTTT. Protein product: CASSYSGVGSTEAFF.

In its sample, this clone was seen a few times. The genes are TRBV19 and TRBJ1-6, with 8 bases identical to TRBD1. The CDR3 totals 17 residues. Germline trimming cut 5 bases from V and 6 bases from J; bases unmatched to any gene: 12. The germline V gene encodes CDR1 LNHDA and CDR2 SQIVND (reference sequence). The CDR3 loop is CASSLTGTGGFNSPLHF. For the CDR3, the DNA is TGTGCCAGTAGTCTCACCGGGACAGGAGGATTTAATTCACCCCTCCACTTT.

The rearrangement links TRBV5-1 to TRBJ2-3; D may be TRBD1 (5 bases). The germline gives CDR1 SGHRS, CDR2 YFSETQ. Trimming left V 2 bases short and J 2 bases short, with 9 bases between. The CDR3 sequence is 14 residues long. As DNA, the CDR3 is TGCGCCAGCAGCTTTGACAGTACCACAGATACGCAGTATTTT. It codes for CASSFDSTTDTQYF.

The chain carries TRBV5-1 and TRBJ1-2; possible D gene TRBD1, 5 bases. This CDR3 comprises 15 residues. Germline CDR1 and CDR2: SGHRS and YFSETQ. Trimming stripped 0 bases from V and 8 bases from J, with 17 bases between. CDR3 in amino acids: CASSLGILRGTGYTF. CDR3 DNA sequence: TGCGCCAGCAGCTTGGGAATTTTACGGGGGACCGGCTACACCTTC.

The rearrangement joins TRBV6-5 to TRBJ1-6, with a tentative D call TRBD1 (6 bases). Trimming took 10 bases from V and 0 from J, leaving 10 bases between them. Germline V gene lookup returns CDR1 MNHEY and CDR2 SVGAGI. The CDR3 consists of 14 residues. CDR3 sequence reads: CATQGSSYNSPLHF. The CDR3 region has the DNA TGTGCCACCCAGGGGAGCTCCTATAATTCACCCCTCCACTTT.

V gene TRBV10-2 combines with J gene TRBJ2-3; TRBD1 agrees at 8 bases. The germline V gene encodes CDR1 WSHSY and CDR2 SAAADI. V dropped 8 bases and J dropped 6; count of bases not matched to a gene: 10. The CDR3 consists of 14 residues. The CDR3, as DNA: TGCGCCAGCCGAGGACAGGGTGGAGGGGATACGCAGTATTTT. Its protein is CASRGQGGGDTQYF.

This clone has just one count. The gene calls are TRBV2 and TRBJ1-1, with D perhaps matching TRBD1 (5 bases). Trimming stripped 5 bases from V and 1 base from J, with 17 bases between. The CDR3 contains 16 residues. The germline V gene encodes CDR1 SNHLY and CDR2 FYNNEI. The CDR3: CASSFPGEKGNTEAFF. CDR3 in DNA: TGTGCCAGCAGTTTCCCGGGGGAGAAGGGGAACACTGAAGCTTTCTTT. Variable domain in full (rest from reference TRBV2 and TRBJ1-1): EPEVTQTPSHQVTQMGQEVILRCVPISNHLYFYWYRQILGQKVEFLVSFYNNEISEKSEIFDDQFSVERPDGSNFTLKIRSTKLEDSAMYFCASSFPGEKGNTEAFFGQGTRLTVV.

This sequence joins TRBV11-2 and TRBJ2-3; 8 bases agree with TRBD2. Germline CDR1 SGHAT, CDR2 FQNNGV. This CDR3 comprises 17 residues. The V segment lost 1 base and the J segment 1 base; nucleotides outside the gene matches: 7. DNA for the CDR3: TGTGCCAGCAGCTTAGTCGGGGGGGCCGAAGGCACAGATACGCAGTATTTT. Translating gives CASSLVGGAEGTDTQYF.